This T cell receptor (beta chain) was identified during a study of T cell repertoires in cytomegalovirus infection. Points from the study as a whole: Dominant in the ex vivo response were TCR beta clonotypes restricted by HLA-C and specific for CMV.

TCRdb re-derived calls from the reads in MiXCR, one entry per CDR3 protein. The table includes roughly 920,000 distinct CDR3 sequences, about 33% detected once. About this clonotype: Its antigen remains unknown.

This CDR3 contains 19 residues. V was cut by 3 bases and J by 5 bases, with 25 bases left in between. This sequence joins TRBV12-3 or TRBV12-4 and TRBJ2-2, with TRBD2 as a possible D gene (7 bases). The clonotype originates from a human donor in good health (CMV status not recorded). Some clones in this sample may be carry-over from other donors' samples. The sample consisted of cultured CD8+ T cells from PBMCs, taken from culture after CMV antigen stimulation. CDR3 amino acids: CASSFREWRGGGQTGELFF. The CDR3 DNA is TGTGCCAGCAGTTTTCGGGAGTGGAGGGGGGGAGGACAAACCGGGGAGCTGTTTTTT.